Each of the 22 T cell receptor beta chains below was sequenced from the same sample in a study of T cell changes during pregnancy in multiple sclerosis. Profiled with immunoSEQ multiplex PCR; TCRdb holds only in-frame clones, not every one. The data hold 50,000 to 60,000 clones, with approximately 90% observed a single time. Sequenced material: peripheral blood, taken after pregnancy. The source of these receptors is a female donor in good health, enrolled as a control in a pregnancy study.

The CDR3 loop is CASSLIPGGVPYEQYF. The CDR3 DNA is TGTGCCAGCAGCTTAATTCCAGGGGGAGTCCCATACGAGCAGTACTTC. The chain combines TRBV7-2 with TRBJ2-7; TRBD1 agrees at 7 bases. The CDR3 has 16 amino acids. Germline CDR1 reads SGHTA; CDR2 reads FQGNSA. Trimming cost V 2 bases and J 4 bases; bases outside gene matches: 11.

The chain employs TRBV28 and TRBJ2-3; TRBD2 agrees at 10 bases. From germline, CDR1 is MDHEN and CDR2 SYDVKM. With 9 bases clipped from V and 6 bases from J, the junction kept 12 bases outside the gene matches. This CDR3 has 15 amino acids. The CDR3 nucleotides read TGTGCCAGTCAATGGGGACTAGCGCCCCCCGATACGCAGTATTTT. Translation gives CASQWGLAPPDTQYF. Looking up the rest from reference TRBV28 and TRBJ2-3 gives the full variable domain: DVKVTQSSRYLVKRTGEKVFLECVQDMDHENMFWYRQDPGLGLRLIYFSYDVKMKEKGDIPEGYSVSREKKERFSLILESASTNQTSMYLCASQWGLAPPDTQYFGPGTRLTVL.

This clone was counted between two and nine times. V and J are TRBV7-9 and TRBJ1-1; 9 positions match TRBD1. V gave up 6 bases and J gave up 1 base; unmatched junction bases: 3. The CDR3 sequence is 14 residues long. The germline V gene encodes CDR1 SEHNR and CDR2 FQNEAQ (reference sequence). Here the CDR3 reads CASRPGQGNTEAFF. CDR3 in DNA: TGTGCCAGCAGGCCGGGACAGGGGAACACTGAAGCTTTCTTT.

This clone was detected once. This chain links TRBV5-4 with TRBJ2-1; tentatively, D is TRBD2 (6 bases). Germline assignment: CDR1 SGHNT and CDR2 YYREEE (reference sequence). The V gene lost 4 bases and the J gene lost 8 bases, with 19 bases spanning the gap. This CDR3 region has 15 residues. The CDR3, as DNA: TGTGCCAGCAGCCCGCCGGGGCTAGCGAGTGATGAGCAGTTCTTC. It is translated as CASSPPGLASDEQFF.

The chain is built from TRBV11-2 and TRBJ1-2; 8 nucleotides agree with TRBD1. Germline CDR1 is SGHAT and CDR2 is FQNNGV. Trimming removed 5 bases from V and 3 bases from J; junction bases left unmatched: 5. CDR3 length: 14 amino acids. The CDR3 here is CASSPGQGYYGYTF. The CDR3 DNA reads TGTGCCAGCAGCCCCGGACAGGGATACTATGGCTACACCTTC.

This chain links TRBV18 with TRBJ1-5; D unclear. Germline values: CDR1 KGHSH, CDR2 LQKENI. Trimming took 6 bases from V and 3 from J, leaving 12 bases between them. This CDR3 contains 14 residues. CDR3 amino acids: CASSPGVNNQPQHF. The DNA for the CDR3 is TGTGCCAGCTCTCCGGGAGTTAACAATCAGCCCCAGCATTTT.

V is TRBV2 and J is TRBJ2-3, with TRBD2 matching over 7 bases. Germline V gives CDR1 SNHLY, CDR2 FYNNEI. This CDR3 contains 15 residues. The J segment lost 0 bases and the V segment lost 3 bases, leaving 3 bases of the junction unmatched. CDR3 sequence: CASSDGGGSTDTQYF. CDR3 nucleotides: TGTGCCAGCAGTGATGGGGGGGGGAGCACAGATACGCAGTATTTT.

This chain's CDR3 is CASATGTTSGANVLTF. CDR3 DNA sequence: TGTGCCAGCGCAACCGGGACAACCTCTGGGGCCAACGTCCTGACTTTC. This chain connects TRBV2 to TRBJ2-6, with D perhaps matching TRBD1 (6 bases). The V gene's germline CDR1 is SNHLY and CDR2 FYNNEI. V lost 8 bases and J lost 0, with 14 bases in between. This CDR3 is built from 16 residues. The full variable domain, in which reference TRBV2 and TRBJ2-6 provide the parts outside the CDR3, is EPEVTQTPSHQVTQMGQEVILRCVPISNHLYFYWYRQILGQKVEFLVSFYNNEISEKSEIFDDQFSVERPDGSNFTLKIRSTKLEDSAMYFCASATGTTSGANVLTFGAGSRLTVL.

The J gene is TRBJ2-3, the V gene TRBV6-1; TRBD2 aligns across 11 bases. Germline V CDR1 and CDR2: MNHNS, SASEGT. The V gene end was trimmed by 3 bases and the J gene end by 4 bases; junction bases not matched to a gene: 3. The CDR3 totals 15 residues. CDR3 DNA: TGTGCCAGCAGTGATTCTAGCGGGGGGCCAGATACGCAGTATTTT. Translating it yields CASSDSSGGPDTQYF.

The chain recombines TRBV7-3 with TRBJ1-1, with D uncertain. Per germline, CDR1 SGHTA and CDR2 FQGTGA. The CDR3 has 14 amino acids. V was clipped by 3 bases and J by 7 bases, with 15 bases between them. This CDR3 reads CASSFSAISGEAFF. As DNA, the CDR3 is TGTGCCAGCAGCTTCAGTGCCATTTCAGGTGAAGCTTTCTTT.

This clone was seen once. Written as DNA, the CDR3 is TGCGCCAGCAGCCTGACACCAGGTGCCGATACGCAGTATTTT. Residues: CASSLTPGADTQYF. The rearrangement uses TRBV5-1 and TRBJ2-3; no clear D. Trimming took off 4 bases at V and 6 bases at J, with 15 bases between the two ends. The CDR3 is 14 amino acids. Germline CDR1 and CDR2: SGHRS and YFSETQ.

The V call is TRBV7-9, the J call TRBJ2-7; 7 nucleotides agree with TRBD1. The CDR3 has 16 amino acids. Per germline, CDR1 SEHNR and CDR2 FQNEAQ (reference sequence). Trimming cost V 0 bases and J 3 bases; bases outside gene matches: 8. The CDR3 nucleotides read TGTGCCAGCAGCTTAGCGGATCCGGGACAGTTCTACGAGCAGTACTTC. Translating gives CASSLADPGQFYEQYF. The full variable domain, in which reference TRBV7-9 and TRBJ2-7 provide the parts outside the CDR3, is DTGVSQNPRHKITKRGQNVTFRCDPISEHNRLYWYRQTLGQGPEFLTYFQNEAQLEKSRLLSDRFSAERPKGSFSTLEIQRTEQGDSAMYLCASSLADPGQFYEQYFGPGTRLTVT.

J is TRBJ1-1 and V is TRBV28; D gene ambiguous. Trimming cost V 4 bases and J 0 bases, with 9 bases left between them. The length of the CDR3 is 14 residues. The germline CDR1 and CDR2 sequences are MDHEN and SYDVKM. CDR3: CASSSSGLNTEAFF. CDR3 in DNA: TGTGCCAGCAGTTCCTCGGGGTTGAACACTGAAGCTTTCTTT.

This clone occurred a few times. DNA of the CDR3: TGTGCCAGCAGGGAGGGGCAGGACTATGGCTACACCTTC. It specifies CASREGQDYGYTF. V usage is TRBV28 and J usage is TRBJ1-2; possibly TRBD1 for D (5 bases). The CDR3 contains 13 residues. Trimming took 6 bases from V and 3 from J, leaving 11 bases between them. Germline V CDR1 and CDR2: MDHEN, SYDVKM.

This chain joins TRBV4-3 and TRBJ2-7; 9 nucleotides agree with TRBD1. This CDR3 region has 15 residues. Germline assignment: CDR1 LGHNA and CDR2 YSLEER. V trimming: 4 bases; J trimming: 5 bases; junction bases outside the gene matches: 9. The CDR3 reads CASSRAGTGNDEQYF. CDR3 nucleotide sequence: TGCGCCAGCAGCCGAGCCGGGACAGGGAACGACGAGCAGTACTTC.

The chain has TRBV19 and TRBJ2-1, with 11 bases fitting TRBD2. The germline gives CDR1 LNHDA, CDR2 SQIVND (reference sequence). CDR3 length: 16 residues. V shed 4 bases, J shed 5 bases, and the junction held 7 bases outside the gene matches. CDR3 protein: CASSTSGLAENNEQFF. In nucleotides, the CDR3 is TGTGCCAGTAGTACCTCGGGACTAGCGGAGAACAATGAGCAGTTCTTC.

The chain carries TRBV6-5 and TRBJ2-7, with 13 bases identical to TRBD2. This CDR3 spans 15 amino acids. Trimming at V came to 8 bases and at J to 1 base, leaving 5 bases not matched to a gene. Germline CDR1 reads MNHEY; CDR2 reads SVGAGI. The CDR3 coding sequence is TGTGCCAGCCGACTAGCGGGGGGTTCTTCCTACGAGCAGTACTTC. Its translation: CASRLAGGSSYEQYF.

V and J are TRBV7-2 and TRBJ2-1, with D possibly being TRBD1 (5 bases). There are 11 residues in the CDR3. V lost 2 bases to trimming and J lost 12 bases, with 8 bases between them. From germline, CDR1 is SGHTA and CDR2 FQGNSA. This CDR3 is CASSLQRGQFF. The CDR3 DNA follows: TGTGCCAGCAGCTTACAAAGGGGGCAGTTCTTC. Full variable domain (remainder filled in from reference TRBV7-2 and TRBJ2-1): GAGVSQSPSNKVTEKGKDVELRCDPISGHTALYWYRQSLGQGLEFLIYFQGNSAPDKSGLPSDRFSAERTGGSVSTLTIQRTQQEDSAVYLCASSLQRGQFFGPGTRLTVL.

This clone was seen just once. The rearrangement links TRBV5-1 to TRBJ2-2, with D possibly being TRBD1 (6 bases). The V gene lost 0 bases and the J gene lost 2 bases, with 11 bases spanning the gap. The germline V gene has CDR1 SGHRS and CDR2 YFSETQ. This CDR3 contains 16 residues. CDR3 bases: TGCGCCAGCAGCTTGGGTGTCAGGGGAAACACCGGGGAGCTGTTTTTT. It is translated as CASSLGVRGNTGELFF.

The chain employs TRBV11-2 and TRBJ2-1; TRBD2 aligns across 7 bases. The CDR3 covers 14 residues. J was trimmed by 9 bases and V by 1 base; bases with no gene match: 6. The V gene's germline CDR1 is SGHAT and CDR2 FQNNGV. This CDR3 reads CASSLGTSRVEQFF. CDR3 nucleotide sequence: TGTGCCAGCAGCTTAGGGACTAGTCGAGTTGAGCAGTTCTTC. The variable domain in full, with the rest retrieved from reference TRBV11-2 and TRBJ2-1, is EAGVAQSPRYKIIEKRQSVAFWCNPISGHATLYWYQQILGQGPKLLIQFQNNGVVDDSQLPKDRFSAERLKGVDSTLKIQPAKLEDSAVYLCASSLGTSRVEQFFGPGTRLTVL.

This chain connects TRBV19 to TRBJ1-2; TRBD1 matches at 7 bases. Germline V gene sequence: CDR1 LNHDA, CDR2 SQIVND (reference sequence). J gave up 8 bases and V 7 bases, and 4 bases lay outside the gene matches. The CDR3 spans 11 residues. The CDR3 sequence: CASNAGGGYTF. DNA for the CDR3: TGTGCCAGTAACGCAGGGGGAGGCTACACCTTC. Drawing the rest from reference TRBV19 and TRBJ1-2, the complete variable domain is DGGITQSPKYLFRKEGQNVTLSCEQNLNHDAMYWYRQDPGQGLRLIYYSQIVNDFQKGDIAEGYSVSREKKESFPLTVTSAQKNPTAFYLCASNAGGGYTFGSGTRLTVV.

This rearrangement joins TRBV4-3 to TRBJ2-7; perhaps TRBD2 as D (5 bases). Germline loops: CDR1 LGHNA, CDR2 YSLEER. V dropped 0 bases and J dropped 0 bases, with 9 bases sitting between them. The CDR3 totals 15 residues. Here the CDR3 DNA reads TGCGCCAGCAGCCAAGATTTAGGGAGCTCCTACGAGCAGTACTTC. It is translated as CASSQDLGSSYEQYF.